This TCR beta chain was sequenced during a study of beta chain features in type 1 diabetes. Study-level findings and limits: In every one of the four CD4+ subsets, TCRB CDR3s were moderately but significantly shorter in Type 1 diabetes patients. More deletions and fewer insertions at VDJ junctions were found in patients with type 1 diabetes. Relative to healthy donors, patients appeared to have naive, central memory and Treg TCRB repertoires that were more similar.

Concerning this clone itself: Its antigen is still unknown.

The CDR3 has 14 residues. Per germline, CDR1 MNHEY and CDR2 SMNVEV (reference sequence). V was clipped by 6 bases and J by 0 bases; unmatched bases: 3. Every participating donor gave one draw, a heparinised blood sample averaging around 120 mL. Isolated RNA was reverse transcribed in full, so expressed TCRB transcripts were sequenced. The method was immunoSEQ multiplex PCR; TCRdb's version includes in-frame clones alone and lacks a portion of them. The sample includes under 850,000 clones, under 15% of them seen just once. The sample comprised naive CD4+ T cells from blood. This receptor was taken from a man between 18 and 29 years old with type 1 diabetes. The chain joins TRBV27 to TRBJ1-2; 8 positions agree with TRBD1. CDR3 coding DNA: TGTGCCAGCAGACGGACAGGGACTAACTATGGCTACACCTTC. This sequence encodes CASRRTGTNYGYTF.